This T cell receptor (beta chain) is from a study of blood T cell repertoires in COVID-19. Study context: Whether acute or convalescent, the COVID-19 samples came from the United States, Italy and Spain.

Assay used: immunoSEQ multiplex PCR; TCRdb lists only in-frame clones, some missing. The sample records approximately 97,000 clones, about nine tenths being singletons. V lost 4 bases to trimming and J lost 5 bases; unmatched junction nucleotides: 9. The CDR3 contains 15 residues. Germline V lookup: CDR1 SGHRS, CDR2 YFSETQ. The chain couples TRBV5-1 to TRBJ2-3; 8 nucleotides line up with TRBD2. This receptor was obtained from a man aged 18 to 29 with acute or convalescent COVID-19. Material for sequencing was peripheral blood. The CDR3 loop is CASSPGGVSRDTQYF. The CDR3 nucleotides read TGCGCCAGCAGCCCCGGGGGGGTCTCAAGAGATACGCAGTATTTT.